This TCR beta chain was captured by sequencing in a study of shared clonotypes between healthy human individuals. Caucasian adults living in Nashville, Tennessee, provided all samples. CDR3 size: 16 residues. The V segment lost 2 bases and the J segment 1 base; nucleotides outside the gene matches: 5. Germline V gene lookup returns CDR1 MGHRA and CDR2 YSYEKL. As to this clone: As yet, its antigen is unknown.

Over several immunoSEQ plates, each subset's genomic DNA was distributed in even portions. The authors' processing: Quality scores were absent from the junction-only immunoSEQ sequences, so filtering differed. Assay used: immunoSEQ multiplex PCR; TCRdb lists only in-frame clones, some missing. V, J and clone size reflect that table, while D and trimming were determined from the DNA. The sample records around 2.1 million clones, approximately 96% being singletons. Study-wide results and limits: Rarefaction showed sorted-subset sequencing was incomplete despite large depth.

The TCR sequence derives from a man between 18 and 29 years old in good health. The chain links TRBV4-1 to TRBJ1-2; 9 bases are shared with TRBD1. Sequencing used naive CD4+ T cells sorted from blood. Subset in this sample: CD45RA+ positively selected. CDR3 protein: CASSQPRQGDNYGYTF. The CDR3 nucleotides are TGCGCCAGCAGCCAACCCCGACAGGGGGATAACTATGGCTACACCTTC.